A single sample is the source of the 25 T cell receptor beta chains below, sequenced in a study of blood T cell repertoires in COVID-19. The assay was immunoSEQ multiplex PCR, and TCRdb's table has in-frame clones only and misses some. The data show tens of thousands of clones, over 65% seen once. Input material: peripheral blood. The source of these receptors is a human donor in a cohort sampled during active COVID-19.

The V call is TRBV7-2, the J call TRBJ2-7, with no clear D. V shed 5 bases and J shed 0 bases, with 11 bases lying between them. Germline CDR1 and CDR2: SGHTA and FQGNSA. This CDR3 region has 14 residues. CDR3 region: CASSESTSSYEQYF. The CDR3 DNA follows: TGTGCCAGCAGCGAGAGCACGAGCTCCTACGAGCAGTACTTC. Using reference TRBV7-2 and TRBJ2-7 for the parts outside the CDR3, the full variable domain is GAGVSQSPSNKVTEKGKDVELRCDPISGHTALYWYRQSLGQGLEFLIYFQGNSAPDKSGLPSDRFSAERTGGSVSTLTIQRTQQEDSAVYLCASSESTSSYEQYFGPGTRLTVT.

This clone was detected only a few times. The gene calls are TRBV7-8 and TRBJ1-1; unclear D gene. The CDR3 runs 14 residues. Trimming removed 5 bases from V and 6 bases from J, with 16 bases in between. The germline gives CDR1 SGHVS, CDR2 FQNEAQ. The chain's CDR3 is CASSRTEGRAEAFF. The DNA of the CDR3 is TGTGCCAGCAGCCGAACGGAAGGGAGGGCTGAAGCTTTCTTT.

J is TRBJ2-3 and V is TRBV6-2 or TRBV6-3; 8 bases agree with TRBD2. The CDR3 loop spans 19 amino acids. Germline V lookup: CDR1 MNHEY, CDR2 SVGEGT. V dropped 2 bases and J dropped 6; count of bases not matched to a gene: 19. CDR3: CASSYPPSRVGLEGDTQYF. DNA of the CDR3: TGTGCCAGCAGTTACCCCCCTTCCCGAGTGGGACTAGAGGGGGATACGCAGTATTTT.

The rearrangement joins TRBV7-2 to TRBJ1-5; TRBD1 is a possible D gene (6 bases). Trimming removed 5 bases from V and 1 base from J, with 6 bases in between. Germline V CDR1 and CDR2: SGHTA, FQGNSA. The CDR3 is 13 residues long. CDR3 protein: CASSGQSNQPQHF. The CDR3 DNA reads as TGTGCCAGCAGCGGACAGAGCAATCAGCCCCAGCATTTT.

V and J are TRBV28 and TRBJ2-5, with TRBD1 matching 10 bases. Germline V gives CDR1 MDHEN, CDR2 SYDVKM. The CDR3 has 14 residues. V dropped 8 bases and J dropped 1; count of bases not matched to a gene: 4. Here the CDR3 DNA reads TGTGCCAGCCAAGGGACAGGGGTCCAAGAGACCCAGTACTTC. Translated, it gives CASQGTGVQETQYF.

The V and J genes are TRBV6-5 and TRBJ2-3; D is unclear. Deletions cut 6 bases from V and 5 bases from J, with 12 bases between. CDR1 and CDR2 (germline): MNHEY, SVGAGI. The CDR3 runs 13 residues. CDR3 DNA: TGTGCCAGCAGGGCCTTCCAGGAAGATACGCAGTATTTT. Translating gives CASRAFQEDTQYF.

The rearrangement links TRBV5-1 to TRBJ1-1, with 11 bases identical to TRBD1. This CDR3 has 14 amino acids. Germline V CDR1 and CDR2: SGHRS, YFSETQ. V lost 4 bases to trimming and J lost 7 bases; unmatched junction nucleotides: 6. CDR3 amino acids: CASSNGQGADEAFF. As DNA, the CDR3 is TGCGCCAGCAGCAACGGACAGGGGGCCGATGAAGCTTTCTTT.

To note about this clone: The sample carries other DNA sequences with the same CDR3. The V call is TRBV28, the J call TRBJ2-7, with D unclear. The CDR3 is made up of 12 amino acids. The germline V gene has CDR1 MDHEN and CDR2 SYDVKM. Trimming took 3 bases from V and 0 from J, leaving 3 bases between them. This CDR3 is CASSFVSYEQYF. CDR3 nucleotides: TGTGCCAGCAGTTTCGTCTCCTACGAGCAGTACTTC.

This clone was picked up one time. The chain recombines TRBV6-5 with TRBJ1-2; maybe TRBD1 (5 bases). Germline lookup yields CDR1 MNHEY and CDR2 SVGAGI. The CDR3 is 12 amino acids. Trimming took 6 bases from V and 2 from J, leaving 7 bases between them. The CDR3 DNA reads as TGTGCCAGCAGGGGGGGAAACTATGGCTACACCTTC. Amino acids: CASRGGNYGYTF.

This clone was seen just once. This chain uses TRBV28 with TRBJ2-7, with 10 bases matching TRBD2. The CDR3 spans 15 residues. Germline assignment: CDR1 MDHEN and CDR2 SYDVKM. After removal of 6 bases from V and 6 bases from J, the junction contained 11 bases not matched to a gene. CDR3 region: CASSLAPGLASEQYF. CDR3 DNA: TGTGCCAGCAGCTTAGCCCCGGGACTAGCGAGCGAGCAGTACTTC.

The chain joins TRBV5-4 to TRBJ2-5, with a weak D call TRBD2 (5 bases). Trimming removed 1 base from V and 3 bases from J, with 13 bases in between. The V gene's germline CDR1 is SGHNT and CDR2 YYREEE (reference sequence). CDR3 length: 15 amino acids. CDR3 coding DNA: TGTGCCAGCAGCTTGAACTTAGCGCAGGAAGAGACCCAGTACTTC. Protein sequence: CASSLNLAQEETQYF.

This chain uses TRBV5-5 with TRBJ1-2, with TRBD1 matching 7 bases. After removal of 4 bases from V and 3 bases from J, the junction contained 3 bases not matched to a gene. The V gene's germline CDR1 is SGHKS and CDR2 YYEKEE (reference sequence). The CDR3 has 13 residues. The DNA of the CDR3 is TGTGCCAGCAGCCGGGGGACAGACTATGGCTACACCTTC. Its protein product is CASSRGTDYGYTF.

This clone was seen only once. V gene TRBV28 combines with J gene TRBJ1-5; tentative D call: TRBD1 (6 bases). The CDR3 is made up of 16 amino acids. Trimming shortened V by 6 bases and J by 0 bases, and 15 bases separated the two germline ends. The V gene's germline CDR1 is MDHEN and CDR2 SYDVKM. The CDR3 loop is CASREGTPYSNQPQHF. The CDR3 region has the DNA TGTGCCAGCAGAGAGGGGACACCCTATAGCAATCAGCCCCAGCATTTT.

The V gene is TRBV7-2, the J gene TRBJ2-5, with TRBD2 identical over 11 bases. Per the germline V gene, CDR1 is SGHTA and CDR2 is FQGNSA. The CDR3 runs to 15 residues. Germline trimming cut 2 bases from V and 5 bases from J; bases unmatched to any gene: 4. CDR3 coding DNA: TGTGCCAGCAGCTTAACTAGCGGGAGCGGGGAGACCCAGTACTTC. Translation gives CASSLTSGSGETQYF.

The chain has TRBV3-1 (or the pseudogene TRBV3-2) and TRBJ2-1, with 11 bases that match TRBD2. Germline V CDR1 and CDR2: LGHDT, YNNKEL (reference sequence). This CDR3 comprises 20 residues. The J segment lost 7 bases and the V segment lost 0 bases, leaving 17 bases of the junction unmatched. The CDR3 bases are TGTGCCAGCAGCCAAGATCTAGCAGCTAGCGGGAGGATTGTCAAGAATGAGCAGTTCTTC. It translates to CASSQDLAASGRIVKNEQFF.

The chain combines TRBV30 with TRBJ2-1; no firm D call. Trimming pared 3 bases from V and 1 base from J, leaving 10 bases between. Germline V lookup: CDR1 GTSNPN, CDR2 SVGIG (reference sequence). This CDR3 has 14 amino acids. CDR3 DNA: TGTGCCTGGAGATATCGAGGTTCCTACAATGAGCAGTTCTTC. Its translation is CAWRYRGSYNEQFF.

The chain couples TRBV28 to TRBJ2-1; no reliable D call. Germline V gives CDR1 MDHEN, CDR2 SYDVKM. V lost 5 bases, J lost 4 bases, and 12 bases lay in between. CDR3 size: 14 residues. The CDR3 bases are TGTGCCAGCAGTCCCAACTTGAAATACAATGAGCAGTTCTTC. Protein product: CASSPNLKYNEQFF.

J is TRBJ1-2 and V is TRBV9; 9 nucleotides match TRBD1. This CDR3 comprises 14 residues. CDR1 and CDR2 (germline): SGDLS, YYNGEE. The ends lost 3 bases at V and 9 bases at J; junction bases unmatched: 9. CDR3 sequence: CASSGPGQGLSYTF. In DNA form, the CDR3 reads TGTGCCAGCAGCGGTCCGGGACAGGGTCTGAGCTACACCTTC.

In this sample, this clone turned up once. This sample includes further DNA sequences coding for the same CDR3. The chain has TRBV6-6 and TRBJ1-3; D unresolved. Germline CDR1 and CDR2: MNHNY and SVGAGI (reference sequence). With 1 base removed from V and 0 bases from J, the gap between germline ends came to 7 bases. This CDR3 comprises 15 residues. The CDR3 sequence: CASSYFSSSGNTIYF. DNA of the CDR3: TGTGCCAGCAGTTACTTTTCTAGCTCTGGAAACACCATATATTTT.

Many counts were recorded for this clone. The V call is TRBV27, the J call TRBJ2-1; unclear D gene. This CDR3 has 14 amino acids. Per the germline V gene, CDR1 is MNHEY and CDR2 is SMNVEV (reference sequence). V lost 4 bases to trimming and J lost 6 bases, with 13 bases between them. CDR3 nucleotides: TGTGCCAGCAGTTGGAGTGGCTACTTCAATGAGCAGTTCTTC. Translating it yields CASSWSGYFNEQFF.

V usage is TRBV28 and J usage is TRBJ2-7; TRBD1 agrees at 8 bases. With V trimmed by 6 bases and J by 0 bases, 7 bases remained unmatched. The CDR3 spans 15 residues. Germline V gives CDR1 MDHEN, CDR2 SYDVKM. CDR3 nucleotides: TGTGCCAGCAGGGTTCAGGGGGCCCCCTCCTACGAGCAGTACTTC. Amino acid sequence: CASRVQGAPSYEQYF.

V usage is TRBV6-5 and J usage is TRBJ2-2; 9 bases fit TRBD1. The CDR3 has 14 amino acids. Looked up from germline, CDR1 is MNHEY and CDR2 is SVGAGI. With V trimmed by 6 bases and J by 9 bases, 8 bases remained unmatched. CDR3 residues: CASRPQGAYRELFF. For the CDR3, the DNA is TGTGCCAGCAGACCACAGGGGGCTTACCGGGAGCTGTTTTTT.

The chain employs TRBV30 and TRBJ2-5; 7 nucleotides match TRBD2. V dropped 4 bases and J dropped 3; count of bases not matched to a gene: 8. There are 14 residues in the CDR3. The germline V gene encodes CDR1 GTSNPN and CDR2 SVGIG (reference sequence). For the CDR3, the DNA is TGTGCCTGGATCCCCGGCGGGAGTGAAGAGACCCAGTACTTC. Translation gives CAWIPGGSEETQYF.

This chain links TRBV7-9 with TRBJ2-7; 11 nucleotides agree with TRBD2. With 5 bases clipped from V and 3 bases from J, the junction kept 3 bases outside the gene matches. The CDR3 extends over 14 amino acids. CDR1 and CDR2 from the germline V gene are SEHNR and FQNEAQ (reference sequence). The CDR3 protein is CASSPGLADYEQYF. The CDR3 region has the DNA TGTGCCAGCAGCCCGGGACTAGCGGACTACGAGCAGTACTTC.

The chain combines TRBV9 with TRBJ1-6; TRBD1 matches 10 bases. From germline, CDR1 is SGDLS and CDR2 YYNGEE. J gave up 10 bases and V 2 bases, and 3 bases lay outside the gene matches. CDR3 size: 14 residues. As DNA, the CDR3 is TGTGCCAGCAGCGTGACAGGGGGCGGGTCACCCCTCCACTTT. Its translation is CASSVTGGGSPLHF.